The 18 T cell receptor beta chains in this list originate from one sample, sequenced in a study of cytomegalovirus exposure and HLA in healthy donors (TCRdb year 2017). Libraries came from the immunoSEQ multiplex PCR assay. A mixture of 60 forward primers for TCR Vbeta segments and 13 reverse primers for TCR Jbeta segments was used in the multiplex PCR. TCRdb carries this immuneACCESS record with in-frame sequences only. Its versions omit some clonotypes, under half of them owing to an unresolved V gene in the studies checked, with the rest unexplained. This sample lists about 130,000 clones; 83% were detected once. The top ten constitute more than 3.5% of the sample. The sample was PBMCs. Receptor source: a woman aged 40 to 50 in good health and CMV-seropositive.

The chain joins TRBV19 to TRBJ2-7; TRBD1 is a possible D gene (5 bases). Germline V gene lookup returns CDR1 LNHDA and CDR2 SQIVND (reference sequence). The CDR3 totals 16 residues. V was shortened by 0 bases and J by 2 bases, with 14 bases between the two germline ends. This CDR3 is CASSIETARGTYEQYF. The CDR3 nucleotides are TGTGCCAGTAGTATAGAGACAGCAAGGGGAACCTACGAGCAGTACTTC.

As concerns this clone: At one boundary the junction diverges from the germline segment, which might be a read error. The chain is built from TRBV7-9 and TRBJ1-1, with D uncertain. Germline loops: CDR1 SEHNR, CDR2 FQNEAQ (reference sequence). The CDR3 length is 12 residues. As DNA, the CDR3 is TGTTCCAGCAGCTTAGGTCGGACTGAAGCTTTCTTT. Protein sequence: CSSSLGRTEAFF.

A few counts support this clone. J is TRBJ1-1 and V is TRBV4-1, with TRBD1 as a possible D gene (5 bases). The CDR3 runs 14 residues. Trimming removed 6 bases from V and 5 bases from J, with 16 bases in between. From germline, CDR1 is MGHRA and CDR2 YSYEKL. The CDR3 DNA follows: TGCGCCAGCAGTCTGGATGGTAGGGGTACTGAAGCTTTCTTT. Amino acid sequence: CASSLDGRGTEAFF.

The CDR3 loop is CASSLEEGRWETQYF. In DNA, the CDR3 is TGCGCCAGCAGCTTGGAGGAGGGGAGATGGGAGACCCAGTACTTC. The V gene is TRBV5-1, the J gene TRBJ2-5; possible D gene TRBD2, 6 bases. Germline CDR1 is SGHRS and CDR2 is YFSETQ. V was pared by 0 bases and J by 5 bases, with 14 bases between. This CDR3 has 15 amino acids.

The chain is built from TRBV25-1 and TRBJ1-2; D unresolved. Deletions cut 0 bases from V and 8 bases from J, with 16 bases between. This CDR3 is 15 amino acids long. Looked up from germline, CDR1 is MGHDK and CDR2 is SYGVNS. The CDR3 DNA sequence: TGTGCCAGCAGTGAATATAGAGGTGGCCCTGGGGGCTACACCTTC. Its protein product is CASSEYRGGPGGYTF.

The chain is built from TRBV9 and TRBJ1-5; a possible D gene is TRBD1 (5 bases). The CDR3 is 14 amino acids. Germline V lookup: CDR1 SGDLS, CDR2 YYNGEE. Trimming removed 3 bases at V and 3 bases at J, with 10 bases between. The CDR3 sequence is CASSARQTNQPQHF. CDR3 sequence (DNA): TGTGCCAGCAGCGCCCGACAGACCAATCAGCCCCAGCATTTT.

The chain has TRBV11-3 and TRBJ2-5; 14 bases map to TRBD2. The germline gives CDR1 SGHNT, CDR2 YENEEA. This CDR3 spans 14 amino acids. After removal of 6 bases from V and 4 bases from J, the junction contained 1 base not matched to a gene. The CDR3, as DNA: TGTGCCAGCAGGACTAGCGGGAGGGCAGAGACCCAGTACTTC. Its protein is CASRTSGRAETQYF.

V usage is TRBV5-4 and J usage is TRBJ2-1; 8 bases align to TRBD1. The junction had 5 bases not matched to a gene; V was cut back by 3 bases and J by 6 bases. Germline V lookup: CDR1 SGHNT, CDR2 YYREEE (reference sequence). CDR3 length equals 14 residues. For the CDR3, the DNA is TGTGCCAGCAGCTACCGGACAGGGAGCAATGAGCAGTTCTTC. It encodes CASSYRTGSNEQFF. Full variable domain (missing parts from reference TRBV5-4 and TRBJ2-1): ETGVTQSPTHLIKTRGQQVTLRCSSQSGHNTVSWYQQALGQGPQFIFQYYREEENGRGNFPPRFSGLQFPNYSSELNVNALELDDSALYLCASSYRTGSNEQFFGPGTRLTVL.

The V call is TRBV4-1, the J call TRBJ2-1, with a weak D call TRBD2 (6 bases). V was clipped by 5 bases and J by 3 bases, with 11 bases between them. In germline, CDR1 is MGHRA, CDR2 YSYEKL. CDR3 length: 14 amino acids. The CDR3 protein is CASSYVADYNEQFF. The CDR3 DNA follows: TGCGCCAGCAGCTACGTAGCGGACTACAATGAGCAGTTCTTC.

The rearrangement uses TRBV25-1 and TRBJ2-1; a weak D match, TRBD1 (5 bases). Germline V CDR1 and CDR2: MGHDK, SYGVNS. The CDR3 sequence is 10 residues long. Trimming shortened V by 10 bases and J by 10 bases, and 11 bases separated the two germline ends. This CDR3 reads CATKGPEQFF. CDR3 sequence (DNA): TGTGCCACCAAGGGGCCGGAGCAGTTCTTC.

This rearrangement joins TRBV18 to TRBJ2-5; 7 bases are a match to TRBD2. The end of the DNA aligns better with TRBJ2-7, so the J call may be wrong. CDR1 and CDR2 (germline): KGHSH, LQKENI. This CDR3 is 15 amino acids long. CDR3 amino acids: CASSPYASGDYEQYF. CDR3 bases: TGTGCCAGCTCACCCTATGCTAGCGGTGACTACGAGCAGTACTTC.

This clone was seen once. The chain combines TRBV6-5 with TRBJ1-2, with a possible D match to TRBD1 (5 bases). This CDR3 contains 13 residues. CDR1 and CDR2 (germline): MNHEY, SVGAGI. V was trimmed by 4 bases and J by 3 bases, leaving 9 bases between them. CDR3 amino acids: CASSSPGYYGYTF. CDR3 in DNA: TGTGCCAGCAGTTCTCCAGGGTACTATGGCTACACCTTC.

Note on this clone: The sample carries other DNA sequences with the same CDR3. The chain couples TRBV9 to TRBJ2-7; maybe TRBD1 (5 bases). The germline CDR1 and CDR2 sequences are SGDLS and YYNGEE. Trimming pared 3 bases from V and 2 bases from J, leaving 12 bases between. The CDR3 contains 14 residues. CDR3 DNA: TGTGCCAGCAGCGGCGGACAAGCACCCTACGAGCAGTACTTC. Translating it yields CASSGGQAPYEQYF.

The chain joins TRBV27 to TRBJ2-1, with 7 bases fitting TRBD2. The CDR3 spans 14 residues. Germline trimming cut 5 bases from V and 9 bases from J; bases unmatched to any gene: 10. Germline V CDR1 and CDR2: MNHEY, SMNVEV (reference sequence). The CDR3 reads CASSANGLGSEQFF. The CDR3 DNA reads TGTGCCAGCAGTGCAAACGGACTAGGCTCTGAGCAGTTCTTC.

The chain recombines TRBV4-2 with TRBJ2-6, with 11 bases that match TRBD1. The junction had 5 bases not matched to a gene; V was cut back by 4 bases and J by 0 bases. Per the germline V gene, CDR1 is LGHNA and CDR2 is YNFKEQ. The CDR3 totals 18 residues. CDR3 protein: CASSPLGQGGSGANVLTF. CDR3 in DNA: TGTGCCAGCAGCCCTTTGGGACAGGGGGGCTCTGGGGCCAACGTCCTGACTTTC.

CDR3 DNA sequence: TGTGCCAGCAGCCAAGACGGAGGCGGGAGGGCCGTAGGCGAGCAGTACTTC. Translated, it gives CASSQDGGGRAVGEQYF. V and J are TRBV14 and TRBJ2-7; the match to TRBD2 covers 9 bases. The CDR3 covers 17 residues. Germline V CDR1 and CDR2: SGHDN, FVKESK. Losses at the gene ends were 0 bases for V and 6 bases for J; bases not matched to a gene: 12.

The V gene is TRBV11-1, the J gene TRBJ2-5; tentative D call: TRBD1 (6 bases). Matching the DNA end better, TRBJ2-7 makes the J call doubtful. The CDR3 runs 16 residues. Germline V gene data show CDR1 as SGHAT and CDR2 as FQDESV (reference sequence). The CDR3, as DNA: TGTGCCAGCAGTCTGTATCGGACAGCTTTCTCCTACGAGCAGTACTTC. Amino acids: CASSLYRTAFSYEQYF.

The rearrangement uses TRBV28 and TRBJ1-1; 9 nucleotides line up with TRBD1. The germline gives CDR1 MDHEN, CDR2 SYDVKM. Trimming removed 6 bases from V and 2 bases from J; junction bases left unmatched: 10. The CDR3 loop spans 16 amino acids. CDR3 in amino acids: CASSWDRAGSNTEAFF. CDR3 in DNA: TGTGCCAGCAGCTGGGACAGGGCCGGTAGTAACACTGAAGCTTTCTTT.